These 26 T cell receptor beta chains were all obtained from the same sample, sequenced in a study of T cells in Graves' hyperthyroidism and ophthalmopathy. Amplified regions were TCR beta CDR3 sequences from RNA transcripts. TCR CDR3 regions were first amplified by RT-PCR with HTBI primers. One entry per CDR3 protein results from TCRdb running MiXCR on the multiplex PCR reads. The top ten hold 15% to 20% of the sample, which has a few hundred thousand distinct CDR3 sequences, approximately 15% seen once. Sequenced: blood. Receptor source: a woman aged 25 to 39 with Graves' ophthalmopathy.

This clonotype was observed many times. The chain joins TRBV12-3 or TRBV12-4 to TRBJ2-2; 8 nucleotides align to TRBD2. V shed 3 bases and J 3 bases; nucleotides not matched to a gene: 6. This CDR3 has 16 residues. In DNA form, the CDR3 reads TGTGCCAGCAGTTTTTATGGCGGGGGGCACACCGGGGAGCTGTTTTTT. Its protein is CASSFYGGGHTGELFF.

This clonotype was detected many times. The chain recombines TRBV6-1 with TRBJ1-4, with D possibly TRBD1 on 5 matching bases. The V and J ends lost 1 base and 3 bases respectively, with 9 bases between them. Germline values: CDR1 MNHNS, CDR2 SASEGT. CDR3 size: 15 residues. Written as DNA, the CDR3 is TGTGCCAGCAGTGAAGATACAGGCTCTAATGAAAAACTGTTTTTT. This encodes CASSEDTGSNEKLFF.

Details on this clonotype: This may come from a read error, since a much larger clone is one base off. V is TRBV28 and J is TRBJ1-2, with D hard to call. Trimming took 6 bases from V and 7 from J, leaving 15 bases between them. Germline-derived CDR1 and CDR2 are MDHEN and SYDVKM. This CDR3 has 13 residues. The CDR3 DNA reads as TGTGCCAGCAGACCCGGTATGGGCTGTGGCTACACCTTC. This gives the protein CASRPGMGCGYTF.

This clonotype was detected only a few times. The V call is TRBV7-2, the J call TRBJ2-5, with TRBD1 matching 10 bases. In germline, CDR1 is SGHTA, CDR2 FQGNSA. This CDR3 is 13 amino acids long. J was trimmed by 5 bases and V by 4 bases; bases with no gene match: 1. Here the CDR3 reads CASSWDRGETQYF. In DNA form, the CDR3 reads TGTGCCAGCAGCTGGGACAGGGGTGAGACCCAGTACTTC.

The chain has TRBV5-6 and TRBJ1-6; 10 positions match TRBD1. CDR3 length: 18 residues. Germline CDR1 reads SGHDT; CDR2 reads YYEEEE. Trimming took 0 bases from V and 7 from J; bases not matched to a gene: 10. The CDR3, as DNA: TGTGCCAGCAGCTTGGAGGGACAGGGGAGACGAATAAATTCACCCCTCCACTTT. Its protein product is CASSLEGQGRRINSPLHF.

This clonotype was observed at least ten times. The chain's CDR3 is CASGRVQHTDTQYF. The CDR3 coding sequence is TGCGCCAGCGGAAGGGTTCAACACACAGATACGCAGTATTTT. This sequence joins TRBV5-1 and TRBJ2-3, with unresolved D. The CDR3 consists of 14 residues. The germline gives CDR1 SGHRS, CDR2 YFSETQ. V shed 7 bases and J shed 2 bases, with 14 bases lying between them.

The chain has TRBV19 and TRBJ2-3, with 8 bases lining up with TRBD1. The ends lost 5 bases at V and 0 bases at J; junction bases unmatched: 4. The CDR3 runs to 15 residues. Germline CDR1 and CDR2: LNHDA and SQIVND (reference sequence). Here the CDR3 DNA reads TGTGCCAGTAGTGCGGACAGGGCTAGCACAGATACGCAGTATTTT. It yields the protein CASSADRASTDTQYF.

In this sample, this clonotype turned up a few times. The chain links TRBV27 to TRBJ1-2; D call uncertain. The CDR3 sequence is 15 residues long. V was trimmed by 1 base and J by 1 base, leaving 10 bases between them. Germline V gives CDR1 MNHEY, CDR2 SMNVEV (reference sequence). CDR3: CASSLYPDGNYGYTF. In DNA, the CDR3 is TGTGCCAGCAGTTTATATCCCGACGGTAACTATGGCTACACCTTC.

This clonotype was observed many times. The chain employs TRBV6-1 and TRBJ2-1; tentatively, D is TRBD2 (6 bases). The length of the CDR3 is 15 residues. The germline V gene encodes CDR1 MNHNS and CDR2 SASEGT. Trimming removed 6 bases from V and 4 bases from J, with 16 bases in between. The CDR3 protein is CASRGEGRGYNEQFF. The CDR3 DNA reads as TGTGCCAGCAGGGGCGAGGGGCGGGGATACAATGAGCAGTTCTTC.

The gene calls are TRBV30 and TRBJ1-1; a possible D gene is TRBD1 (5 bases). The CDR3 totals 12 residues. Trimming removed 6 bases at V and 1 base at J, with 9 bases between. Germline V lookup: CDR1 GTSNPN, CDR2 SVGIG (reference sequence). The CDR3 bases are TGTGCCTGCCTGGGGGGGAACACTGAAGCTTTCTTT. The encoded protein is CACLGGNTEAFF. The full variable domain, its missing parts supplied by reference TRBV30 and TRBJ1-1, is SQTIHQWPATLVQPVGSPLSLECTVEGTSNPNLYWYRQAAGRGLQLLFYSVGIGQISSEVPQNLSASRPQDRQFILSSKKLLLSDSGFYLCACLGGNTEAFFGQGTRLTVV.

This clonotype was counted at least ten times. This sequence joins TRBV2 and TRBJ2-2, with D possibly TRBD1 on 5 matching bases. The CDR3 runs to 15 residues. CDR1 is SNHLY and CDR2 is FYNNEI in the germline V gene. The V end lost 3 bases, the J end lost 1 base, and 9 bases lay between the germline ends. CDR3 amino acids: CASSDYRKNTGELFF. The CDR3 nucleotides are TGTGCCAGCAGTGACTACAGGAAGAACACCGGGGAGCTGTTTTTT.

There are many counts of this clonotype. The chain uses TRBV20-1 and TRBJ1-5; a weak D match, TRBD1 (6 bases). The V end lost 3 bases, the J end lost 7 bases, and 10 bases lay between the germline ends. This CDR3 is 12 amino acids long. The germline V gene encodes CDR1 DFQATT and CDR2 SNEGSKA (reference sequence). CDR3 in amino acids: CSASGQGQPQHF. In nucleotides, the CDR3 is TGCAGTGCTAGTGGTCAGGGGCAGCCCCAGCATTTT.

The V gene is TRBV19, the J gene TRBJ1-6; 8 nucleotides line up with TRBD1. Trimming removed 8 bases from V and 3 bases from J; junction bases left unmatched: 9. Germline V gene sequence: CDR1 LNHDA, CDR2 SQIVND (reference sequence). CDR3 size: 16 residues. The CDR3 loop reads CASSGGQAGYNSPLHF. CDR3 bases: TGTGCCAGTTCGGGGGGACAGGCCGGCTATAATTCACCCCTCCACTTT.

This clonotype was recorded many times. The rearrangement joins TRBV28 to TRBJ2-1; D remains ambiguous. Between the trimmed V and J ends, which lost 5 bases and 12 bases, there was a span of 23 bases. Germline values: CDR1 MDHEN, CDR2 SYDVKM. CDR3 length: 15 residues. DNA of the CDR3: TGTGCCAGCAGTGCGTCGGGCTTTAGCTCCTACAGGCAGTTCTTC. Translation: CASSASGFSSYRQFF.

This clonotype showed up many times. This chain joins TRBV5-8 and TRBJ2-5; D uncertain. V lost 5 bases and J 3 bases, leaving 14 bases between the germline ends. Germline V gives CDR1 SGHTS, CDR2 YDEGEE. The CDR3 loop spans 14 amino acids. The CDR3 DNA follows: TGTGCCAGCAGACCCGAGCTGACGAAAGAGACCCAGTACTTC. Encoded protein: CASRPELTKETQYF. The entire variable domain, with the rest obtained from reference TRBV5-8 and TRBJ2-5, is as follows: EAGVTQSPTHLIKTRGQQATLRCSPISGHTSVYWYQQALGLGLQFLLWYDEGEERNRGNFPPRFSGRQFPNYSSELNVNALELEDSALYLCASRPELTKETQYFGPGTRLLVL.

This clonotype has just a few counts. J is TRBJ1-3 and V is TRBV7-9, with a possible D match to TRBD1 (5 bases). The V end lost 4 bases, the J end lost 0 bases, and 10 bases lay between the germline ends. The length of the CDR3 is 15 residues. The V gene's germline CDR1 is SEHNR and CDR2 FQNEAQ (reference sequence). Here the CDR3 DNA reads TGTGCCAGCAGCTCCCCGGGGCTCTCTGGAAACACCATATATTTT. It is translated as CASSSPGLSGNTIYF.

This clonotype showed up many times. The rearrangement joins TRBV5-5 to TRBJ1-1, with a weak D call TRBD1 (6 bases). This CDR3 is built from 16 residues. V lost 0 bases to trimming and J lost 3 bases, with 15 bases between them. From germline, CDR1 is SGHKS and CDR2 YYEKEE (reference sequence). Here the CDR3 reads CASSLEYRGAHTEAFF. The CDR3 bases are TGTGCCAGCAGCTTGGAGTACCGGGGGGCGCACACTGAAGCTTTCTTT.

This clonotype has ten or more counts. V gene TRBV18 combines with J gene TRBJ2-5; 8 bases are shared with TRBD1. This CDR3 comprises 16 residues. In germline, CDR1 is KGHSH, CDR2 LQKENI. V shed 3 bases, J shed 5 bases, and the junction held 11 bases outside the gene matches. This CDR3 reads CASSPPVDRVRETQYF. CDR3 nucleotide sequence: TGTGCCAGCTCACCCCCCGTGGACAGGGTGAGGGAGACCCAGTACTTC.

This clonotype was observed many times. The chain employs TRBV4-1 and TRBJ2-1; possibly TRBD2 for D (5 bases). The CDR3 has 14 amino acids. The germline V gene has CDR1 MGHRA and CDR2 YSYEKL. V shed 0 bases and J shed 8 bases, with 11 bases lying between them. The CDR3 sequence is CASSQENARDEQFF. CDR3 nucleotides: TGCGCCAGCAGCCAAGAAAATGCGAGGGATGAGCAGTTCTTC.

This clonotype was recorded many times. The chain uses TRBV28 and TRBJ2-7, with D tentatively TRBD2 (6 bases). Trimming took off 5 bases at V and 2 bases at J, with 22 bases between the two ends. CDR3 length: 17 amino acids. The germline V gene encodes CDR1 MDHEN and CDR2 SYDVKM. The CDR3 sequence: CASSPNLGGILPYEQYF. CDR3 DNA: TGTGCCAGCAGTCCCAACCTAGGCGGGATTCTACCCTACGAGCAGTACTTC.

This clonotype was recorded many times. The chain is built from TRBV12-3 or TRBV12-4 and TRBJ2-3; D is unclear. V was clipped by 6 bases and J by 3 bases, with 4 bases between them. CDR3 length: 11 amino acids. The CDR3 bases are TGTGCCAGCAGGCGTACAGATACGCAGTATTTT. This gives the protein CASRRTDTQYF.

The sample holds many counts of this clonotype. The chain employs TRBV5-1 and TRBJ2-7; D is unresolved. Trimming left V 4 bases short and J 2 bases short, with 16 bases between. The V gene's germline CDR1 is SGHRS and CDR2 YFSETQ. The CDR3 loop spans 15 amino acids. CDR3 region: CASSLGSTETYEQYF. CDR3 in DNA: TGCGCCAGCAGCCTGGGGTCTACAGAAACCTACGAGCAGTACTTC. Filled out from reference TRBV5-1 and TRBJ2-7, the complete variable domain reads KAGVTQTPRYLIKTRGQQVTLSCSPISGHRSVSWYQQTPGQGLQFLFEYFSETQRNKGNFPGRFSGRQFSNSRSEMNVSTLELGDSALYLCASSLGSTETYEQYFGPGTRLTVT.

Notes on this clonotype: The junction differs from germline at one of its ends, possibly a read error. CDR3 region: CASSTSFLYGQYF. CDR3 DNA sequence: TGTGCCAGCAGTACCTCCTTTCTCTACGGGCAGTACTTC. The gene calls are TRBV28 and TRBJ2-7; the D is unclear. Germline V gene lookup returns CDR1 MDHEN and CDR2 SYDVKM. The length of the CDR3 is 13 residues.

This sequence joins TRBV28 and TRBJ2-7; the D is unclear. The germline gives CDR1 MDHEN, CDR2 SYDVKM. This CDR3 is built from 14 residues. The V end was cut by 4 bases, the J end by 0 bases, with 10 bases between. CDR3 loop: CASSWRRTSYEQYF. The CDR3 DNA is TGTGCCAGCAGTTGGAGAAGGACCTCCTACGAGCAGTACTTC. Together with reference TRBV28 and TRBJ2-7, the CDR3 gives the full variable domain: DVKVTQSSRYLVKRTGEKVFLECVQDMDHENMFWYRQDPGLGLRLIYFSYDVKMKEKGDIPEGYSVSREKKERFSLILESASTNQTSMYLCASSWRRTSYEQYFGPGTRLTVT.

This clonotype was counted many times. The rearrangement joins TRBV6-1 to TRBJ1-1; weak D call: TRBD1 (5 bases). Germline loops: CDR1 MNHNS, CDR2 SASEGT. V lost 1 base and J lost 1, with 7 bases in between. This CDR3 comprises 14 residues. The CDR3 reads CASSEGDENTEAFF. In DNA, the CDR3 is TGTGCCAGCAGTGAAGGGGACGAGAACACTGAAGCTTTCTTT.

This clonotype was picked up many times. The CDR3 loop reads CSAREGRLNSYEQYF. The CDR3 DNA follows: TGCAGTGCTAGAGAGGGCAGATTGAACTCCTACGAGCAGTACTTC. The J gene is TRBJ2-7, the V gene TRBV20-1; the D is unclear. This CDR3 has 15 residues. Germline lookup yields CDR1 DFQATT and CDR2 SNEGSKA (reference sequence). Trimming stripped 0 bases from V and 0 bases from J, with 12 bases between.